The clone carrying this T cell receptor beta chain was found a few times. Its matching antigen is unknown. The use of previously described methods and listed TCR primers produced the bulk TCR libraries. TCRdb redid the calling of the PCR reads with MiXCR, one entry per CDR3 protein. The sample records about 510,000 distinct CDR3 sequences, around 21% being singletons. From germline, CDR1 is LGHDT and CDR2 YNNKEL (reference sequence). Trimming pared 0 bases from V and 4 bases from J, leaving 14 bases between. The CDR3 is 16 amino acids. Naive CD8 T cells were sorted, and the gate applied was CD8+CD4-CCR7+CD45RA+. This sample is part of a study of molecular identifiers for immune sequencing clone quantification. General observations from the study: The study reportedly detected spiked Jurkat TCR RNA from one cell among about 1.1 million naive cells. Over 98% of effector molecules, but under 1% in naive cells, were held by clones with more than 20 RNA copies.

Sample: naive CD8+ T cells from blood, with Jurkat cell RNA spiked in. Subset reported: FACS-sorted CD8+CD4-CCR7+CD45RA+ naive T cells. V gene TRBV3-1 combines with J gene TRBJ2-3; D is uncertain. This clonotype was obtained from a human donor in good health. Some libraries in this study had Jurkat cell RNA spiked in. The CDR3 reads CASSQESFGTADTQYF. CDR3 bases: TGTGCCAGCAGCCAAGAAAGTTTTGGCACGGCAGATACGCAGTATTTT.